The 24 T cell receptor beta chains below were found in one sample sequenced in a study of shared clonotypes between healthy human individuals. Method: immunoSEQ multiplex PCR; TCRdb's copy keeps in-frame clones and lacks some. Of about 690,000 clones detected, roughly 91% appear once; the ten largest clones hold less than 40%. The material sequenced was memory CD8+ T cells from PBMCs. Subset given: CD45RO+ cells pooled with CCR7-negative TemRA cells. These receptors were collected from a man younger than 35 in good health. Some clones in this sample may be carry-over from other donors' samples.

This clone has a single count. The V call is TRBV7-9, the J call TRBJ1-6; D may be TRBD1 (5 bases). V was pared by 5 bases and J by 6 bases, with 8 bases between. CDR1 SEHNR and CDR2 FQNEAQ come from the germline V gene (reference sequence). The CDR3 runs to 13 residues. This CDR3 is CASSSGGNSPLHF. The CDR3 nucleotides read TGTGCCAGCAGCAGTGGGGGTAATTCACCCCTCCACTTT.

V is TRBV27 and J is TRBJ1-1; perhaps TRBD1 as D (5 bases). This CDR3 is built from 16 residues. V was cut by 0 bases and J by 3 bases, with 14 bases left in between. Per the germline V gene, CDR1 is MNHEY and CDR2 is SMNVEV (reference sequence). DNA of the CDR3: TGTGCCAGCAGTTTATCGCGATTTCCAGGGTACACTGAAGCTTTCTTT. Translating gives CASSLSRFPGYTEAFF.

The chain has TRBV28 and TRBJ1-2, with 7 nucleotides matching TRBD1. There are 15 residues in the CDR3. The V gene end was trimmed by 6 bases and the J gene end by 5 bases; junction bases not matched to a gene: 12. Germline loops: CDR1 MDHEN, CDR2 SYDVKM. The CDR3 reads CASSLAGQLKYGYTF. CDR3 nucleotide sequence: TGTGCCAGCAGCCTAGCGGGACAGTTGAAATATGGCTACACCTTC.

The CDR3 region has the DNA TGTGCCAGCAGCCAACTAGCGGGAGGGCCCTACGAGCAGTACTTC. Residues: CASSQLAGGPYEQYF. The chain links TRBV14 to TRBJ2-7; 12 nucleotides match TRBD2. CDR3 length: 15 residues. Germline CDR1 and CDR2: SGHDN and FVKESK. Trimming took 2 bases from V and 2 from J; bases not matched to a gene: 1.

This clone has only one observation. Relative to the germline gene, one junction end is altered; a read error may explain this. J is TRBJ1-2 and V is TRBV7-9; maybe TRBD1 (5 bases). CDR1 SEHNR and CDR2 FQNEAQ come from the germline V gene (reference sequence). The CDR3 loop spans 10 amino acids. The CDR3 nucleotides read TGTGCCAGCAGCTTCCCGGGACCCAGCTTC. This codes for CASSFPGPSF.

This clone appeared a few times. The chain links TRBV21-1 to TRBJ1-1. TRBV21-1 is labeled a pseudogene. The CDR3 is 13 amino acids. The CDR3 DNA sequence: TGTGCCAGCAGCAGAAACATGGGCACTGAAGCTTTCTTT. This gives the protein CASSRNMGTEAFF.

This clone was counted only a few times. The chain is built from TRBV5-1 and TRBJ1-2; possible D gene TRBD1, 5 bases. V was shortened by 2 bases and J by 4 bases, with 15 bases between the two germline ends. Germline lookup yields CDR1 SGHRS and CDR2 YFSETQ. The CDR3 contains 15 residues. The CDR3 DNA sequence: TGCGCCAGCAGCTTTAACCAGGGAACCCCCTATGGCTACACCTTC. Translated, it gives CASSFNQGTPYGYTF.

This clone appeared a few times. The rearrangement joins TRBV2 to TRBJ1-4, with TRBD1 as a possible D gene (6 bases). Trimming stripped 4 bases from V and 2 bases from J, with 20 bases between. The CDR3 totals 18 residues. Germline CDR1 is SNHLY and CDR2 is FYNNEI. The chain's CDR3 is CASSGDRSDGLTNEKLFF. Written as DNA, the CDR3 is TGTGCCAGCAGTGGCGACAGGTCGGATGGGTTGACTAATGAAAAACTGTTTTTT.

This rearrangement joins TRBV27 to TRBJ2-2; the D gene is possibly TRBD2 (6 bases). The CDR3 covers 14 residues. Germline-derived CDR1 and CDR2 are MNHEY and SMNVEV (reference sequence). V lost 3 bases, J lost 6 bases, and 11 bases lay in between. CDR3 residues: CASSLAGYSGELFF. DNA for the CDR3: TGTGCCAGCAGTTTGGCGGGGTATTCCGGGGAGCTGTTTTTT.

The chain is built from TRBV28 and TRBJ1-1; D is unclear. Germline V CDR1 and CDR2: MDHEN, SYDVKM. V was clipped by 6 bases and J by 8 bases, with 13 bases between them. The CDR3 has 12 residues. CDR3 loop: CASRPRGLEAFF. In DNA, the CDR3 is TGTGCCAGCAGACCTCGAGGGCTAGAAGCTTTCTTT.

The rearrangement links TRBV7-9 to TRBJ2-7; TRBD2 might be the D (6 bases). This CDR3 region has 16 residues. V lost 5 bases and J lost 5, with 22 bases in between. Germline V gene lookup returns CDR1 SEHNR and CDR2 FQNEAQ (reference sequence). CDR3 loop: CASSPSGRLGFDEQYF. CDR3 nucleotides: TGTGCCAGCAGCCCTAGTGGCCGACTAGGTTTCGACGAGCAGTACTTC.

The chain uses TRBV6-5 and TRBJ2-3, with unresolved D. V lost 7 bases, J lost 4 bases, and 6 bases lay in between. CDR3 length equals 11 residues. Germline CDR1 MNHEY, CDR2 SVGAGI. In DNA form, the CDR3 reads TGTGCCAGCACCGTACCAGATACGCAGTATTTT. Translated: CASTVPDTQYF.

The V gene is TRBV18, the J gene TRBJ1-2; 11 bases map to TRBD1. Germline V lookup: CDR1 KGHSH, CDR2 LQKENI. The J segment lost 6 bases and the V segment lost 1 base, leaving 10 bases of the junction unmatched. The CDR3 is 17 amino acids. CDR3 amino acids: CASSPLKSGTGGHGYTF. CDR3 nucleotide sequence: TGTGCCAGCTCACCACTAAAATCCGGGACAGGGGGACATGGCTACACCTTC.

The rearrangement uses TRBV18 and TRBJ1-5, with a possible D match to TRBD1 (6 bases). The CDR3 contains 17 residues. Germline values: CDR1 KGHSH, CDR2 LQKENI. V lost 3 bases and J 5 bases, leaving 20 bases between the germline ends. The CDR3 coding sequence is TGTGCCAGCTCACCGACCCGGGAAGGGGGATCGCATCAGCCCCAGCATTTT. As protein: CASSPTREGGSHQPQHF.

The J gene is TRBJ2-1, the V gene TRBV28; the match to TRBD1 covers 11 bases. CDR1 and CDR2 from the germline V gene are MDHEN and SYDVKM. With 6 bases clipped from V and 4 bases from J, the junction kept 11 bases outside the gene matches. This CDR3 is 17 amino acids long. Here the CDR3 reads CASRPSHRDRGYNEQFF. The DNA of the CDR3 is TGTGCCAGCAGACCATCCCACCGGGACAGGGGGTACAATGAGCAGTTCTTC.

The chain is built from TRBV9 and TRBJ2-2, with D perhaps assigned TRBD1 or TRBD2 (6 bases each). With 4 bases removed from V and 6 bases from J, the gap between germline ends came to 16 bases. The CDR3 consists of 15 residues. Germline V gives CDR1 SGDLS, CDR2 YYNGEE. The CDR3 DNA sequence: TGTGCCAGCAGCTCGACGGGGGCGAGGCCCGGGGAGCTGTTTTTT. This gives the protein CASSSTGARPGELFF.

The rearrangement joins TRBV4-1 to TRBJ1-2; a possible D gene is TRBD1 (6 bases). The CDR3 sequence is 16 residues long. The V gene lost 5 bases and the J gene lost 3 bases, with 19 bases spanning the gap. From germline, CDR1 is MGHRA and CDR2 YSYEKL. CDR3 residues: CASSSNSGTPYYGYTF. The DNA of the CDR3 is TGCGCCAGCAGCTCAAACTCCGGGACACCCTACTATGGCTACACCTTC.

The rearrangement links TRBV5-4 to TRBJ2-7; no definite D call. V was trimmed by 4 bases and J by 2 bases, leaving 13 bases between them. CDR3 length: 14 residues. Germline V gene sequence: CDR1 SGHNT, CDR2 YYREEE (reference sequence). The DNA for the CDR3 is TGTGCCAGCAGCCTCGGAGAGATCGCCTACGAGCAGTACTTC. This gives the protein CASSLGEIAYEQYF.

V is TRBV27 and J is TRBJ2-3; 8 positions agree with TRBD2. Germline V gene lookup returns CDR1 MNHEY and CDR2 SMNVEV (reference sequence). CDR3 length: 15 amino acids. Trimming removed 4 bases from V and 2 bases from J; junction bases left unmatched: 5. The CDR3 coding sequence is TGTGCCAGCAGTTATCTAGCGGGTCACACAGATACGCAGTATTTT. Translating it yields CASSYLAGHTDTQYF.

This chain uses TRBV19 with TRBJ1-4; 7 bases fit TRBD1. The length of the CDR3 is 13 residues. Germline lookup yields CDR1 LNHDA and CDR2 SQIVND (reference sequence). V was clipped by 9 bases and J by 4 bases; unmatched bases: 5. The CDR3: CASGTAINEKLFF. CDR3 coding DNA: TGTGCCAGCGGGACAGCGATTAATGAAAAACTGTTTTTT.

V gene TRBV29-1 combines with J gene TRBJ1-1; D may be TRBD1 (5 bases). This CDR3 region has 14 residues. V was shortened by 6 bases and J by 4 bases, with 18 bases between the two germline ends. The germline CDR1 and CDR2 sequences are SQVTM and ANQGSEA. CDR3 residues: CSVGEGYSGTEAFF. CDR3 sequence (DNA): TGCAGCGTGGGGGAGGGATACTCGGGCACTGAAGCTTTCTTT. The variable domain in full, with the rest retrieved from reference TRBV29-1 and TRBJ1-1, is SAVISQKPSRDICQRGTSLTIQCQVDSQVTMMFWYRQQPGQSLTLIATANQGSEATYESGFVIDKFPISRPNLTFSTLTVSNMSPEDSSIYLCSVGEGYSGTEAFFGQGTRLTVV.

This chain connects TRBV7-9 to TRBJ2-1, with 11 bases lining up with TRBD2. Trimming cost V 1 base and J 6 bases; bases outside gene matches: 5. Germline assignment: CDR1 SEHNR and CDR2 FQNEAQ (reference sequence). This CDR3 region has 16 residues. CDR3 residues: CASSLGLAGGFNEQFF. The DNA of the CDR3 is TGTGCCAGCAGCTTAGGTCTAGCGGGAGGCTTCAATGAGCAGTTCTTC.

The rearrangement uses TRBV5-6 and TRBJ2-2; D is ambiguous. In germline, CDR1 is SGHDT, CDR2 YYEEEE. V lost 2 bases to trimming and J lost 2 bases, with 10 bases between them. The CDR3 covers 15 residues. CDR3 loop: CASSLIDINTGELFF. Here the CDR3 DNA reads TGTGCCAGCAGCTTAATCGATATAAACACCGGGGAGCTGTTTTTT.

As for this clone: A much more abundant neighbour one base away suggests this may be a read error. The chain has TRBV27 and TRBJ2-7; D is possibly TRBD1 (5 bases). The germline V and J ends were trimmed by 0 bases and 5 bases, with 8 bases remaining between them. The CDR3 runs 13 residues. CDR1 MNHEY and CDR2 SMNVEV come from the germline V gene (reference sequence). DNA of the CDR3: TGTGCCAGCAGTTTATCAGGGGCCCACGAGCAGTACTTC. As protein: CASSLSGAHEQYF.